This T cell receptor beta chain stems from a study of cytomegalovirus exposure and HLA in healthy donors. Overall study results and limits: Later work associated over 15,000 TCR beta sequences with HLA alleles at 0.05 false discovery rate. TCR beta sequences reportedly predicted the HLA-A and HLA-B alleles of most subjects accurately.

Note on this clone: Antigen: not known.

Germline lookup yields CDR1 SGHDT and CDR2 YYEEEE. V dropped 0 bases and J dropped 3 bases, with 9 bases sitting between them. The CDR3 consists of 14 residues. Regarding donors, all were healthy bone marrow donors. The study ran its PCR with 60 Vbeta and 13 Jbeta primers. The protocol was immunoSEQ multiplex PCR, while the TCRdb copy is restricted to in-frame clones and leaves out a portion. The profile shows roughly 23,000 clones, roughly 80% of them singletons. V gene TRBV5-6 combines with J gene TRBJ1-2, with D unresolved. The origin of this receptor is a man in his 60s in good health and CMV-seronegative. The sequencing sample was made of PBMCs. CDR3 DNA sequence: TGTGCCAGCAGCTTGGGGGTCGGAGACTATGGCTACACCTTC. Protein: CASSLGVGDYGYTF.